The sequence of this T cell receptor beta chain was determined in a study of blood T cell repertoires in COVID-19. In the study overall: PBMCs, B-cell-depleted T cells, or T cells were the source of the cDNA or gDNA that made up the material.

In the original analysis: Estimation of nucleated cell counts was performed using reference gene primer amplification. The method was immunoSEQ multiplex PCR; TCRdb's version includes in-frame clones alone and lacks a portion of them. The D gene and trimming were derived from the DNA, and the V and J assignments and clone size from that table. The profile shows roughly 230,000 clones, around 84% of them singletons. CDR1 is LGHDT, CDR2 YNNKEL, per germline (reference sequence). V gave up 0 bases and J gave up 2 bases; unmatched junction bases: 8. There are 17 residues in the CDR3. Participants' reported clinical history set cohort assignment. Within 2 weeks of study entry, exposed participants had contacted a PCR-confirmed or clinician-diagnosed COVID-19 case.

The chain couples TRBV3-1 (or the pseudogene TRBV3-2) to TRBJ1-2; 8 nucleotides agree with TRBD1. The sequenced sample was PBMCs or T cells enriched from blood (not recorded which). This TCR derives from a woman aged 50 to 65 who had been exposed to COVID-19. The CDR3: CASSQEGRGRLNYGYTF. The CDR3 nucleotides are TGTGCCAGCAGCCAAGAGGGCAGGGGGCGCTTAAACTATGGCTACACCTTC.